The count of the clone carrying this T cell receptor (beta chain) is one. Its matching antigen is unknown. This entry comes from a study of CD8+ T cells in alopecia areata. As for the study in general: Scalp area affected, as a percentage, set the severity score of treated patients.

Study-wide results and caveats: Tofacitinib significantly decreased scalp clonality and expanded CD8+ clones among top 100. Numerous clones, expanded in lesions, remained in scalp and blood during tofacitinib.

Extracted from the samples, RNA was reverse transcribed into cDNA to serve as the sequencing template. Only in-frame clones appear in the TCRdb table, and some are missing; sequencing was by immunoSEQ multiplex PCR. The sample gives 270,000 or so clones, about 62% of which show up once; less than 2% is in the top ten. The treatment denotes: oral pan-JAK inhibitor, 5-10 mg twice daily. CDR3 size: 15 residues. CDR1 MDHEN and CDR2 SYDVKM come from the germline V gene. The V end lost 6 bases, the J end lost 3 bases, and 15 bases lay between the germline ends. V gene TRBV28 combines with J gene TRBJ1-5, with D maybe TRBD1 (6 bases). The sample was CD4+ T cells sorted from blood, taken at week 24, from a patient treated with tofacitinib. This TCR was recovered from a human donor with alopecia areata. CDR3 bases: TGTGCCAGCAGCCAGGGGCCCCTCACCAATCAGCCCCAGCATTTT. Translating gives CASSQGPLTNQPQHF.